This is a list of T cell receptor beta chains from one sample in a study of T cells after yellow fever vaccination. TCRdb processed the 5' RACE reads anew with MiXCR; each CDR3 protein has one entry. The data show more than 300,000 distinct CDR3 sequences, roughly 6.8% seen once. This material consisted of PBMCs, taken roughly 46 days after the first yellow fever vaccination. The source is a man between 18 and 29 years old who received the YFV17D yellow fever vaccine. The CDR3 runs from the conserved cysteine through the conserved F or W. Each record gives: CDR3 length, J gene, D gene, clone size, V gene, CDR3 protein, CDR3 DNA. D genes are given only for firm matches. Clone size, where shown, is once, few, many, or a class for clones that have expanded.

16 TRBJ2-2 TRBD2 - TRBV5-1 CASSWGLAGDTGELFF TGCGCCAGCAGCTGGGGACTAGCGGGGGACACCGGGGAGCTGTTTTTT
15 TRBJ2-7 TRBD1 few TRBV11-2 CASSLERTGTYEQYF TGTGCCAGCAGCTTAGAGCGGACAGGAACTTACGAGCAGTACTTC
16 TRBJ2-3 - few TRBV7-7 CASSFGIGGHTDTQYF TGTGCTAGCAGCTTCGGGATCGGGGGCCACACAGATACGCAGTATTTT
14 TRBJ2-5 - - TRBV29-1 CSVEDYRVGETQYF TGCAGCGTTGAGGACTACAGGGTAGGGGAGACCCAGTACTTC
15 TRBJ2-1 - - TRBV7-2 CASDPRGGVVNEQFF TGTGCCAGCGACCCGAGGGGGGGCGTTGTCAATGAGCAGTTCTTC
15 TRBJ1-6 - few TRBV12-3/TRBV12-4 CASSPRPGLGSPLHF TGTGCCAGCAGTCCAAGGCCCGGCCTGGGTTCACCCCTCCACTTT
17 TRBJ2-7 - few TRBV6-2/TRBV6-3 CASSYQPDKLSSYEQYF TGTGCCAGCAGTTACCAGCCGGACAAGCTGAGCTCCTACGAGCAGTACTTC
15 TRBJ2-3 TRBD2 many TRBV10-3 CAITTSGESTDTQYF TGTGCCATCACGACTAGCGGGGAGAGCACAGATACGCAGTATTTT
13 TRBJ2-2 - many TRBV29-1 CSGVGTNTGELFF TGCAGCGGAGTGGGGACTAACACCGGGGAGCTGTTTTTT
14 TRBJ1-3 - - TRBV28 CASSFSVSGNTIYF TGTGCCAGCAGTTTCTCGGTCTCTGGAAACACCATATATTTT
15 TRBJ2-1 TRBD1 few TRBV3-1 CASSQVGSGGKEQFF TGTGCCAGCAGCCAAGTTGGTTCAGGGGGCAAGGAGCAGTTCTTC
14 TRBJ2-7 - many TRBV4-1 CASSQGLRGYEQYF TGCGCCAGCAGCCAAGGGTTGCGGGGCTACGAGCAGTACTTC
12 TRBJ2-1 - - TRBV24-1 CATSGYRNEQFF TGTGCCACCAGTGGGTATCGAAATGAGCAGTTCTTC
14 TRBJ2-1 TRBD1 few TRBV5-1 CASSEDREYNEQFF TGCGCCAGCAGCGAGGACAGGGAATACAATGAGCAGTTCTTC
13 TRBJ1-2 - few TRBV2 CASSEVSSYGYTF TGTGCCAGCAGTGAAGTTAGTTCCTATGGCTACACCTTC
16 TRBJ2-5 TRBD2 - TRBV24-1 CATSDPQSGGQETQYF TGTGCCACCAGTGACCCCCAGTCGGGGGGTCAAGAGACCCAGTACTTC
16 TRBJ2-4 - few TRBV20-1 CCARDLSREGAYIQYF TGCTGTGCTAGAGATCTCTCGAGGGAGGGGGCGTACATTCAGTACTTC
12 TRBJ2-1 TRBD1 - TRBV11-2 CASSHRDREQFF TGTGCCAGCAGCCACCGGGACAGGGAGCAGTTCTTC
14 TRBJ2-1 - few TRBV5-5 CASSPQRMDPEQFF TGTGCCAGCAGCCCCCAGAGGATGGACCCTGAGCAGTTCTTC
14 TRBJ2-3 - - TRBV7-2 CASRNQRGSDTQYF TGTGCCAGCAGGAACCAAAGGGGGTCAGATACGCAGTATTTT
12 TRBJ2-5 - few TRBV20-1 CSAAPTGETQYF TGCAGTGCCGCCCCGACCGGGGAGACCCAGTACTTC
14 TRBJ2-7 TRBD1 few TRBV29-1 CSVATTGAWGEQYF TGCAGCGTCGCGACGACAGGGGCTTGGGGCGAGCAGTACTTC
13 TRBJ1-5 - many TRBV12-3/TRBV12-4 CASSLAGTQPQHF TGTGCCAGCAGTTTGGCGGGGACTCAGCCCCAGCATTTT
14 TRBJ2-7 TRBD1 many TRBV6-5 CASSYGTGGYEQYF TGTGCCAGCAGTTACGGGACAGGGGGGTACGAGCAGTACTTC
14 TRBJ1-1 - few TRBV15 CATSRDRLGTEAFF TGTGCCACCAGCAGAGACAGGTTGGGCACTGAAGCTTTCTTT
21 TRBJ2-6 - few TRBV20-1 CSARGIPGTQPRGGGANVLTF TGCAGTGCTAGAGGTATCCCCGGGACACAGCCTCGAGGTGGGGGGGCCAACGTCCTGACTTTC
16 TRBJ2-3 - - TRBV6-1 CASTDLGGGSTDTQYF TGTGCCAGCACTGATCTAGGAGGGGGGAGCACAGATACGCAGTATTTT
15 TRBJ1-5 TRBD1 few TRBV7-2 CASSLGGQRNQPQHF TGTGCCAGCAGCTTAGGGGGACAGAGGAATCAGCCCCAGCATTTT
14 TRBJ2-6 - many TRBV7-2 CASTSITGANVLTF TGTGCCAGCACCAGTATCACTGGGGCCAACGTCCTGACTTTC
19 TRBJ2-6 - few TRBV5-4 CASSLRTGDRFSGANVLTF TGTGCCAGCAGCTTGAGAACGGGGGACAGATTCTCTGGGGCCAACGTCCTGACTTTC
15 TRBJ1-4 - - TRBV4-1 CASSSRPATNEKLFF TGCGCCAGCAGCTCCCGACCTGCAACTAATGAAAAACTGTTTTTT
14 TRBJ2-3 - few TRBV7-2 CASSQTSSTDTQYF TGTGCCAGCAGTCAAACTAGTAGCACAGATACGCAGTATTTT
9 TRBJ2-1 - - TRBV6-5 CASSHFKFF TGTGCCAGCAGCCACTTCAAGTTCTTC
13 TRBJ1-1 - - TRBV6-6 CASSYQGPGEAFF TGTGCCAGCAGTTATCAGGGGCCTGGTGAAGCTTTCTTT
12 TRBJ2-7 - many TRBV2 CASSDSPYEQYF TGTGCCAGCAGCGATAGTCCCTACGAGCAGTACTTC
17 TRBJ1-2 TRBD1 many TRBV10-3 CAISPGQNLLQLYGYTF TGTGCCATCAGTCCGGGACAGAACCTCCTCCAACTATATGGCTACACCTTC
13 TRBJ1-1 - - TRBV29-1 CSVEGARGTEAFF TGCAGCGTTGAGGGAGCGAGGGGCACTGAAGCTTTCTTT
14 TRBJ2-3 - - TRBV6-5 CASSYRTSTDTQYF TGTGCCAGCAGTTACCGGACCAGCACAGATACGCAGTATTTT
13 TRBJ2-2 - - TRBV5-1 CATTDTNTGELFF TGCGCCACCACGGACACAAACACCGGGGAGCTGTTTTTT
14 TRBJ2-5 - few TRBV12-3/TRBV12-4 CASSKMQGGETQYF TGTGCCAGCAGCAAAATGCAGGGGGGAGAGACCCAGTACTTC
12 TRBJ2-5 TRBD1 few TRBV20-1 CSADRDGETQYF TGCAGCGCGGACAGGGATGGAGAGACCCAGTACTTC
14 TRBJ1-2 - few TRBV5-1 CASSTGQANYGYTF TGCGCCAGCAGCACGGGACAAGCTAACTATGGCTACACCTTC
16 TRBJ1-6 - - TRBV10-3 CAINKDNSSYNSPLHF TGTGCCATCAACAAAGACAACAGCTCCTATAATTCACCCCTCCACTTT
16 TRBJ1-2 - few TRBV12-3/TRBV12-4 CASRPRDGGTFPGYTF TGTGCCAGCAGGCCCAGGGACGGCGGAACCTTCCCCGGCTACACCTTC
14 TRBJ1-4 - - TRBV7-9 CASSTTGWAEKLFF TGTGCCAGCAGCACAACAGGGTGGGCTGAAAAACTGTTTTTT